This T cell receptor beta chain emerged from a study of early stage breast cancer tumors. At the level of the study: ER+/PR+/HER2- status applied to about 70% of the 16 invasive breast tumors. Invasive lobular carcinomas made up four of 12 ER+/PR+/HER2- tumors. Each sample averaged around 9.4-fold read coverage.

Each sample had two DNA replicates, around 0.45 ug blood or around 1.6 ug tissue. Clones were read by immunoSEQ multiplex PCR, and TCRdb kept only the in-frame ones, dropping some. This sample has some 58,000 clones, with around three quarters found just once. V shed 0 bases and J shed 3 bases, with 12 bases lying between them. Germline loops: CDR1 SGHVS, CDR2 FNYEAQ. The CDR3 has 15 amino acids. The receptor's source is a person in their thirties with breast cancer. What was sequenced was blood. The V gene is TRBV7-6, the J gene TRBJ2-7; no clear D. The chain's CDR3 is CASSLATDENYEQYF. CDR3 nucleotides: TGTGCCAGCAGCTTAGCCACGGACGAAAACTACGAGCAGTACTTC.